A selection of T cell receptor beta chains follows, all from one sample in a study of T cell responses to AZD1222 COVID-19 vaccine. Using immunoSEQ multiplex PCR, the repertoire was profiled, and TCRdb retains in-frame clones only, with some absent. The sample includes about 99,000 clones, around nine tenths of them seen just once. The sequenced sample was peripheral blood, obtained 28 days after the second dose of the MenACWY control vaccine. The receptors were gathered from an adult who received the MenACWY meningococcal vaccine as a control. Both conserved end residues are part of each CDR3.

V gene	J gene	CDR3 protein
TRBV25-1	TRBJ2-7	CASNQRGTKEQYF
TRBV19	TRBJ1-5	CASRIGQAKDSNQPQHF
TRBV28	TRBJ1-5	CASSLLGGGGFNQPQHF
TRBV10-3	TRBJ2-2	CAISEQGANTGELFF
TRBV27	TRBJ1-2	CASSLNRQHGYTF
TRBV9	TRBJ1-1	CASSAGHGNTEAFF
TRBV30	TRBJ1-2	CAWSPEDRGIIGYGYTF
TRBV11-3	TRBJ2-5	CASSLGWTSGGGGETQYF
TRBV7-2	TRBJ2-7	CASSPVLVYEQYF
TRBV7-9	TRBJ2-7	CASSPDRGIRGYEQYF
TRBV10-3	TRBJ2-3	CAISGGRDTDTQYF
TRBV28	TRBJ2-3	CASSFPTSGPDTQYF
TRBV3-1/TRBV3-2	TRBJ2-7	CASSQRGLSYEQYF
TRBV5-4	TRBJ1-6	CASSLGDTYNSPLHF
TRBV5-5	TRBJ1-4	CASSLVAANEKLLF
TRBV19	TRBJ1-2	CASTPRGQEVYGYTF
TRBV7-2	TRBJ2-7	CASSFGRVSYEQYF
TRBV19	TRBJ1-6	CASSLDSEYSPLHF
TRBV6-2/TRBV6-3	TRBJ2-1	CASSYSGEVNEQFF
TRBV9	TRBJ2-7	CASSVGVGFSYEQYF
TRBV28	TRBJ2-7	CASRAGQVDEQYF
TRBV10-1	TRBJ2-2	CASSPKRGANTGELFF
TRBV24-1	TRBJ2-5	CATSDLPGPTGETQYF
TRBV10-3	TRBJ2-2	CAIRGETGGTNTGELFF
TRBV29-1	TRBJ2-6	CSVDEGSSGANVLTF